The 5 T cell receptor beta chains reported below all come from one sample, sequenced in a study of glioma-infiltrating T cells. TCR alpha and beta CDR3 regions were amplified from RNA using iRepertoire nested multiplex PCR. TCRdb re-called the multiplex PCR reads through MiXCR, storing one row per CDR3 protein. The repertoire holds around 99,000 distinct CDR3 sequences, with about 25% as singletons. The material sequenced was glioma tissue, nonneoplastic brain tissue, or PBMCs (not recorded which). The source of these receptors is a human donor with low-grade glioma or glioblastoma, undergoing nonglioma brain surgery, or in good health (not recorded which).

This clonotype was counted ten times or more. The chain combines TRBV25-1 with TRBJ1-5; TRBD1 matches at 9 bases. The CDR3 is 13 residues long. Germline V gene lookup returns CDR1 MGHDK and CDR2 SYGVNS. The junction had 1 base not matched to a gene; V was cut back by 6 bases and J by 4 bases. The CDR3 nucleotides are TGTGCCAGCAGGGGACAGGGAAATCAGCCCCAGCATTTT. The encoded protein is CASRGQGNQPQHF.

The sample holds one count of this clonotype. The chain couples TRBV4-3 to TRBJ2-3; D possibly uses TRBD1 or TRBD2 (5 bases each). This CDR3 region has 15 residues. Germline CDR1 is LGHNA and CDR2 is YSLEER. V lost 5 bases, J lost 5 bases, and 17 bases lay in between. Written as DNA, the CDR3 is TGCGCCAGCAGCTTCCAGGGTGGGGGTCAAGATACGCAGTATTTT. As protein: CASSFQGGGQDTQYF.

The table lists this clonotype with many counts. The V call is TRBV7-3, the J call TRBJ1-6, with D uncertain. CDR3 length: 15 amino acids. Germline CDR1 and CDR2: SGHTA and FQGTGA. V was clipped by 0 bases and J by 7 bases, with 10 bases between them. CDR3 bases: TGTGCCAGCAGCTTAACCTCAATTGGGAATTCACCCCTCCACTTT. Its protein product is CASSLTSIGNSPLHF.

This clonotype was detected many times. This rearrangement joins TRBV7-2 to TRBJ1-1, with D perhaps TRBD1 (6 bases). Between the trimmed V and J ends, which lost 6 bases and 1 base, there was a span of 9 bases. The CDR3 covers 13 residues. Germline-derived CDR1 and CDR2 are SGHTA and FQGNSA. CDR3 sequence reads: CASRLTGNTEAFF. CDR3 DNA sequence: TGTGCCAGCAGACTGACAGGGAACACTGAAGCTTTCTTT.

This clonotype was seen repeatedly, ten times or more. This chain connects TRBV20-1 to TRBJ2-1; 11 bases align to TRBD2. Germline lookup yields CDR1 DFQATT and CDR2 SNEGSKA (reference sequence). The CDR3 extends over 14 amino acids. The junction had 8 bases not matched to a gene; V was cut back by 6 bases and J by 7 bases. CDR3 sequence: CSAPLAGGKNEQFF. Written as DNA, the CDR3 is TGCAGTGCCCCCCTAGCGGGAGGAAAGAATGAGCAGTTCTTC.